This T cell receptor beta chain originates from a study of patients and donors after allogeneic stem cell transplantation. V shed 2 bases, J shed 2 bases, and the junction held 6 bases outside the gene matches. From germline, CDR1 is WSHSY and CDR2 SAAADI. The CDR3 covers 16 residues. TCRdb reprocessed the RT-PCR reads with MiXCR, giving one entry per CDR3 protein. Of some 150,000 distinct CDR3 sequences in the sample, about a third were seen once. Sample: blood, either unsorted or a sorted T cell fraction (not recorded which). The rearrangement uses TRBV10-2 and TRBJ2-3, with 8 bases aligning to TRBD2. This TCR came from a human donor who was either an allogeneic HSCT recipient or a stem cell or donor lymphocyte infusion donor (not recorded which). It is not recorded whose cells these are; they may come from a transplant donor. CDR3 coding DNA: TGCGCCAGCAGTGAGAGCGGGGGCGGCCTCACAGATACGCAGTATTTT. Protein: CASSESGGGLTDTQYF.